This is a list of T cell receptor beta chains from one sample in a study of blood T cell repertoires in COVID-19. Some clones are missing from TCRdb's copy, which holds only in-frame ones; the method was immunoSEQ multiplex PCR. The sample lists more than 300,000 clones, 70% to 90% seen once, with approximately 5.2% in the top ten. The sample comprised PBMCs or T cells enriched from blood (not recorded which). The receptors come from a woman aged 30 to 39 who had recovered from COVID-19. Both conserved end residues are part of each CDR3. D genes are given only for firm matches. The size entry is marked missing in some rows and otherwise reads once, few, many or a size class.

clone size,J gene,V gene,D gene,CDR3 DNA,CDR3 protein
-,TRBJ2-3,TRBV5-4,-,TGTGCCAGCAGCACTCCAGGGATACCTAGCACAGATACGCAGTATTTT,CASSTPGIPSTDTQYF
-,TRBJ1-1,TRBV4-2,-,TGTGCCAGCAGCCAACAACAGGGCCGGGGAGCTTTCTTT,CASSQQQGRGAFF
-,TRBJ1-4,TRBV7-2,-,TGTGCCAGCAGCCCGAGCGGGCTTGGGGGTAATGAAAAACTGTTTTTT,CASSPSGLGGNEKLFF
-,TRBJ1-1,TRBV4-1,-,TGCGCCAGCAGCCCAACCCTGGGGGGCACTGAAGCTTTCTTT,CASSPTLGGTEAFF
-,TRBJ2-2,TRBV3-1/TRBV3-2,-,TGTGCCAGCAGCCAAGATCCCGCAGGGATTAACACCGGGGAGCTGTTTTTT,CASSQDPAGINTGELFF
-,TRBJ2-7,TRBV6-2/TRBV6-3,TRBD2,TGTGCCAGCAGTTTCTCGAGTCGAGCGGGGGGGTACGAGCAGTACTTC,CASSFSSRAGGYEQYF
-,TRBJ1-5,TRBV4-2,-,TGTGCCAGCAGCTTCGGGGGTAGTCAGCCCCAGCATTTT,CASSFGGSQPQHF
-,TRBJ1-1,TRBV19,TRBD1,TGTGCCAGTAGTATATTAACAGGGGGGAACACTGAAGCTTTCTTT,CASSILTGGNTEAFF
-,TRBJ1-1,TRBV6-5,TRBD1,TGTGCCAGCAGTTACGCCGGGACAGACAGTGGGGCTTTCTTT,CASSYAGTDSGAFF
-,TRBJ1-2,TRBV7-9,-,TGTGCCAGCAGCCCGAAAGGACAGAGCCATGGCTACACCTTC,CASSPKGQSHGYTF
few,TRBJ2-3,TRBV3-1/TRBV3-2,-,TGTGCCAGCAGCCAAGCCCTCGGCCGGGCAGATACGCAGTATTTT,CASSQALGRADTQYF
-,TRBJ1-1,TRBV6-5,-,TGTGCCAGCAGATCGAGAAACTTGAACACTGAAGCTTTCTTT,CASRSRNLNTEAFF
-,TRBJ1-1,TRBV30,TRBD1,TGTGCCTGGAGAACGACAGGGGCGTTCACTGAAGCTTTCTTT,CAWRTTGAFTEAFF
-,TRBJ2-1,TRBV6-2/TRBV6-3,-,TGTGCCAGCAGCGCAGAACTTAGGGGGCAGTTCTTC,CASSAELRGQFF
-,TRBJ1-2,TRBV7-2,-,TGTGCCAGCAGCTGGAAGGCCGAGACAACGAATGGCTACACCTTC,CASSWKAETTNGYTF
-,TRBJ1-2,TRBV19,TRBD1,TGTGCCAGTAGTATACTGACAGGGGGAGGAGGCTACACCTTC,CASSILTGGGGYTF
-,TRBJ1-3,TRBV20-1,-,TGCAGTGCTAGTCAGGCCGGAAACACCATATATTTT,CSASQAGNTIYF
once,TRBJ1-2,TRBV27,-,TGTGCCAGCAACCCACAGGGCGGCTATGGCTACACCTTC,CASNPQGGYGYTF
-,TRBJ1-4,TRBV4-1,-,TGCGCCAGCAGCCAAGCGGTAACTAATGAAAAACTGTTTTTT,CASSQAVTNEKLFF
-,TRBJ1-2,TRBV25-1,TRBD1,TGTGCCAGCAGTGTCCCGGGACAGAATCTTGGCTACACCTTC,CASSVPGQNLGYTF
-,TRBJ2-5,TRBV11-2,TRBD2,TGTGCCAGCAGCTTTGGCGGGGGCCAAGAGACCCAGTACTTC,CASSFGGGQETQYF
-,TRBJ2-3,TRBV7-2,-,TGTGCCAGCAGCCCAGAAACCCGCACAGATACGCAGTATTTT,CASSPETRTDTQYF
-,TRBJ1-5,TRBV25-1,TRBD1,TGTGCCAGCAGTGCCCAGGGGGCGAGTCAGCCCCAGCATTTT,CASSAQGASQPQHF
-,TRBJ1-1,TRBV9,-,TGTGCCAGCAGCCCCCAAGACTGGCGCTACACTGAAGCTTTCTTT,CASSPQDWRYTEAFF
-,TRBJ2-3,TRBV6-5,TRBD2,TGTGCCAGCAGACTCGGACTAGCGGGGGGAGCGCAGTATTTT,CASRLGLAGGAQYF
once,TRBJ1-6,TRBV6-5,TRBD1,TGTGCCAGCAGTTACTCAATGAGACAGGGATATTCACCCCTCCACTTT,CASSYSMRQGYSPLHF
few,TRBJ2-5,TRBV7-8,TRBD2,TGTGCCAGCAGCTTGGTTCTAGCGGGGGGACAAGAGACCCAGTACTTC,CASSLVLAGGQETQYF
-,TRBJ1-5,TRBV3-1/TRBV3-2,TRBD1,TGTGCCAGCAGCCGGCAGGGGGATCAGCCCCAGCATTTT,CASSRQGDQPQHF
-,TRBJ2-3,TRBV7-9,TRBD2,TGTGCCAGCAGCTTTTCTAGCGGGGGAGATACGCAGTATTTT,CASSFSSGGDTQYF
-,TRBJ2-1,TRBV7-9,TRBD2,TGTGCCAGCAGCTTAGGCCACGCCGCTAGCGGTACTGAGGAGCAGTTCTTC,CASSLGHAASGTEEQFF
-,TRBJ2-7,TRBV9,TRBD2,TGTGCCAGCAGCCCAGGCGGGGGTCGCCCTCTTTACGAGCAGTACTTC,CASSPGGGRPLYEQYF